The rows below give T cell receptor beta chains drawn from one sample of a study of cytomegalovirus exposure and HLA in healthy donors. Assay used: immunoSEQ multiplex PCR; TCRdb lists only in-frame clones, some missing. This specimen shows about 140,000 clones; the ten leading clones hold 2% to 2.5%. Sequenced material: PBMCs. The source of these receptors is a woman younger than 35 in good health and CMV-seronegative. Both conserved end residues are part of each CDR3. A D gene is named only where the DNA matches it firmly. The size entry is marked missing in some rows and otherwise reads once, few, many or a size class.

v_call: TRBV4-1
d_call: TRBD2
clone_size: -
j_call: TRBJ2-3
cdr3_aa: CASSPWGSGRTQYF
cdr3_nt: TGCGCCAGCAGTCCCTGGGGTAGCGGGAGGACGCAGTATTTT

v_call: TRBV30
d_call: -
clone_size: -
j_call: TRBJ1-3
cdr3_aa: CAWSFRASGTIYF
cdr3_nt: TGTGCCTGGAGTTTCAGAGCTTCGGGCACCATATATTTT

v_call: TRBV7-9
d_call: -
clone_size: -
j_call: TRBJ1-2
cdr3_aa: CASSHLNRAYGYTF
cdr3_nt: TGTGCCAGCAGCCACCTAAACAGGGCCTATGGCTACACCTTC

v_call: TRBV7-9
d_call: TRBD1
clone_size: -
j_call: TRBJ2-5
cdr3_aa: CASSLWTGKQETQYF
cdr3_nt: TGTGCCAGCAGCTTGTGGACAGGAAAGCAAGAGACCCAGTACTTC

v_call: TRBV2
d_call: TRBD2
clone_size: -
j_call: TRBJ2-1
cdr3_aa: CASRREAHNEQFF
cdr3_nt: TGTGCCAGCAGGCGGGAGGCCCACAATGAGCAGTTCTTC

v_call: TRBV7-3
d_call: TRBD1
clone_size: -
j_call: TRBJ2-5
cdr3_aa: CASSPRQGETQYF
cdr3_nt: TGTGCCAGCAGCCCTAGACAGGGAGAGACCCAGTACTTC

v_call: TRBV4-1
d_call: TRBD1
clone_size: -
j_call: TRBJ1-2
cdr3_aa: CASSHSGQNYGYTF
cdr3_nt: TGCGCCAGCAGCCACTCGGGACAGAACTATGGCTACACCTTC

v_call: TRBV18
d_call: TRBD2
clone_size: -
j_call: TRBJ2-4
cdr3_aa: CASSPASGRENIQYF
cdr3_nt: TGTGCCAGCTCACCAGCTAGCGGGAGGGAAAACATTCAGTACTTC

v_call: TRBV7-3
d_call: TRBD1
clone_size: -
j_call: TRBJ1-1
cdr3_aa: CASSLTGGRGRGVNTEAFF
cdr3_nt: TGTGCCAGCAGCTTAACAGGGGGCAGGGGGCGCGGGGTGAACACTGAAGCTTTCTTT

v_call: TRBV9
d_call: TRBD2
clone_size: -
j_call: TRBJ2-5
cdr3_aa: CASSVRLAETQYF
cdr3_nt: TGTGCCAGCAGCGTACGACTAGCGGAGACCCAGTACTTC

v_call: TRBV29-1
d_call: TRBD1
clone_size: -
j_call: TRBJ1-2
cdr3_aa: CSVEGGQNYGYTF
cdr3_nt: TGCAGCGTTGAAGGGGGACAGAACTATGGCTACACCTTC

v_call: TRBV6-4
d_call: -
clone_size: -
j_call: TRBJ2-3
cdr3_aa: CATRDDLVALATDTQYF
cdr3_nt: TGTGCCACCAGGGATGACCTGGTCGCTTTAGCGACAGATACGCAGTATTTT

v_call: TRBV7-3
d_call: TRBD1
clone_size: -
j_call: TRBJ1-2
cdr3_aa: CASSLGQGYGYTF
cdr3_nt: TGTGCCAGCAGCTTAGGACAGGGCTATGGCTACACCTTC

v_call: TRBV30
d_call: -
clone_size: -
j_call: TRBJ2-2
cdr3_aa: CAWKSQGYTGELFF
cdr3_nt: TGTGCCTGGAAGTCCCAGGGGTACACCGGGGAGCTGTTTTTT

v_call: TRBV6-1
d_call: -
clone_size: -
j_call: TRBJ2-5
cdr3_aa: CASSELNKGETQYF
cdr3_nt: TGTGCCAGCAGTGAACTTAACAAGGGGGAGACCCAGTACTTC

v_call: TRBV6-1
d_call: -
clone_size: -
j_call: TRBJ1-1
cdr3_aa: CASSEDNLGAFF
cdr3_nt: TGTGCCAGCAGTGAGGACAACCTGGGAGCTTTCTTT

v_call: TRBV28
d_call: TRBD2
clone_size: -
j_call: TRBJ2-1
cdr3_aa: CASSPGGRALNEQFF
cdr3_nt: TGTGCCAGCAGTCCGGGCGGGAGGGCCCTCAATGAGCAGTTCTTC

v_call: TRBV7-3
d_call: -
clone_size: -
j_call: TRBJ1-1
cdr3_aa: CASSPQRGGHTEAFF
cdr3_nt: TGTGCCAGCAGCCCACAACGGGGGGGTCACACTGAAGCTTTCTTT

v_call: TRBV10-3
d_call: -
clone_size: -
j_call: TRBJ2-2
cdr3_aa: CAIHRTANTGELFF
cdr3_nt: TGTGCCATCCACCGGACAGCGAACACCGGGGAGCTGTTTTTT

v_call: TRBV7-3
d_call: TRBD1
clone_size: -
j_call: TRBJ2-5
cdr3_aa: CASSLMGQGTQYF
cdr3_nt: TGTGCCAGCAGCTTAATGGGACAGGGGACCCAGTACTTC

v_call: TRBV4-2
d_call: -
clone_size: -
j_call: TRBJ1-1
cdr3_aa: CASSQVMGGTEAFF
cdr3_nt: TGTGCCAGCAGCCAAGTAATGGGGGGCACTGAAGCTTTCTTT

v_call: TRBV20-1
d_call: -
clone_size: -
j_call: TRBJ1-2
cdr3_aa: CSARSLDGYTF
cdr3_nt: TGCAGTGCTAGATCCCTTGATGGCTACACCTTC

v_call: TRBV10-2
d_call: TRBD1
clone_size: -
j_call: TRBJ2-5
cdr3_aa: CASSAYQGVQETQYF
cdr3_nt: TGCGCCAGCAGTGCCTACCAGGGGGTGCAAGAGACCCAGTACTTC

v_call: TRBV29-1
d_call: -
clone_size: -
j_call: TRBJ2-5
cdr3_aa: CSAIRETQYF
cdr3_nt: TGCAGCGCAATCCGGGAGACCCAGTACTTC

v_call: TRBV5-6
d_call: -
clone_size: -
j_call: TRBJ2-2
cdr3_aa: CASSFLAGELFF
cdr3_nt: TGTGCCAGCAGCTTTCTTGCCGGGGAGCTGTTTTTT

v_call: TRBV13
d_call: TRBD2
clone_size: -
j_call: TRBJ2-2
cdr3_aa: CASSLGGRAIPSGTGELFF
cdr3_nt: TGTGCCAGCAGCTTAGGCGGGAGGGCCATCCCCAGTGGCACCGGGGAGCTGTTTTTT

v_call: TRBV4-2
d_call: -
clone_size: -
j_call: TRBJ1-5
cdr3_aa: CASSQDRYSNQPQHF
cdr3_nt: TGTGCCAGCAGCCAAGACAGGTATAGCAATCAGCCCCAGCATTTT

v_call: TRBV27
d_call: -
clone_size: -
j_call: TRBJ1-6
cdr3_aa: CASRGQLSSPLHF
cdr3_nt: TGTGCCAGCAGAGGACAACTGTCTTCACCCCTCCACTTT

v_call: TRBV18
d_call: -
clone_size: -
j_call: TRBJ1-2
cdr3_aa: CASSSAGFGVNGYTF
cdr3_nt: TGTGCCAGCTCATCCGCAGGGTTTGGGGTAAATGGCTACACCTTC

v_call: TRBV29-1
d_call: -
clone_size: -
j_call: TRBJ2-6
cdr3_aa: CSVEGTGKNVLTF
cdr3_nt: TGCAGCGTTGAAGGAACCGGTAAGAACGTCCTGACTTTC

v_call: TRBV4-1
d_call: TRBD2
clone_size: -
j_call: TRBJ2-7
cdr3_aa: CASSKSPSGSSYEQYF
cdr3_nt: TGCGCCAGCAGCAAATCCCCTAGCGGGAGCTCCTACGAGCAGTACTTC

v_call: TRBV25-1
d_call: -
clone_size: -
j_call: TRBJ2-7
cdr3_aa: CASSATVTYEQYF
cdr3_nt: TGTGCCAGCAGTGCCACAGTGACCTACGAGCAGTACTTC

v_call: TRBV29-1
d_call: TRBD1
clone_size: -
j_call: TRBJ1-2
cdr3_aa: CSVLAETGSNYGYTF
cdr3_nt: TGCAGCGTCCTCGCCGAGACAGGGAGTAACTATGGCTACACCTTC

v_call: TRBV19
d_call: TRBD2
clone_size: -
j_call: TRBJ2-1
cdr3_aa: CASMGSGRTDEQFF
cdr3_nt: TGTGCCAGTATGGGTAGCGGGAGGACCGATGAGCAGTTCTTC

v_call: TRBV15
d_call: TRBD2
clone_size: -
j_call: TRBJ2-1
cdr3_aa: CATGLARNYNEQFF
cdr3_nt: TGTGCCACCGGACTAGCGAGAAACTACAATGAGCAGTTCTTC

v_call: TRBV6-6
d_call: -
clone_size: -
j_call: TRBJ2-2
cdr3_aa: CASSPSRPQGTGELFF
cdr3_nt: TGTGCCAGCAGTCCTTCCCGCCCTCAGGGCACCGGGGAGCTGTTTTTT

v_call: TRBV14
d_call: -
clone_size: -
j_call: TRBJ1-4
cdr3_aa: CASSQGLAVATNEKLFF
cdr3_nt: TGTGCCAGCAGCCAAGGGCTTGCGGTGGCAACTAATGAAAAACTGTTTTTT

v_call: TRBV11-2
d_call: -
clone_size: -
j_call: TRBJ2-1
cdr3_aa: CASRRPGGAKYNEQFF
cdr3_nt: TGTGCCAGCAGACGCCCTGGTGGGGCAAAATACAATGAGCAGTTCTTC

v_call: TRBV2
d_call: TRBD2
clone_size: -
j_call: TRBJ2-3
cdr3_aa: CASSSLAGTSTDTQYF
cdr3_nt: TGTGCCAGCAGTAGTCTAGCGGGTACTAGCACAGATACGCAGTATTTT

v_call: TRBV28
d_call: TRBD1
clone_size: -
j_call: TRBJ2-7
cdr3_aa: CASTDRDEQYF
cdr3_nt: TGTGCCAGCACAGACAGGGACGAGCAGTACTTC

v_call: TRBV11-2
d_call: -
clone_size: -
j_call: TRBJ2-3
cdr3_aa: CASSLAADTQYF
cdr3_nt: TGTGCCAGCAGCTTGGCGGCAGATACGCAGTATTTT

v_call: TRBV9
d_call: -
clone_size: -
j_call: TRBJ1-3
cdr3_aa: CASSAGGVWGNTIYF
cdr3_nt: TGTGCCAGCAGCGCCGGGGGAGTTTGGGGAAACACCATATATTTT

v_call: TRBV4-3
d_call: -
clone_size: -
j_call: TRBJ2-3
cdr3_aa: CASSPLGGVTDTQYF
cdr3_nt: TGCGCCAGCAGCCCCCTAGGGGGAGTTACAGATACGCAGTATTTT

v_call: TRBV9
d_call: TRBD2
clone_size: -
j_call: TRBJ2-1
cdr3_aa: CASSVAGTSGTNEQFF
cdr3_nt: TGTGCCAGCAGCGTAGCTGGGACTAGCGGGACGAATGAGCAGTTCTTC

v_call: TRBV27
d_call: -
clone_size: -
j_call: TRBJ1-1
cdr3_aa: CASSSSGRSTGAFF
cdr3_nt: TGTGCCAGCAGTTCTTCTGGACGGTCAACGGGGGCTTTCTTT

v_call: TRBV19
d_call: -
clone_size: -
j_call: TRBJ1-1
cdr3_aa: CASRLGGSKTEAFF
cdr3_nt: TGTGCCAGTAGGCTCGGGGGAAGTAAGACTGAAGCTTTCTTT

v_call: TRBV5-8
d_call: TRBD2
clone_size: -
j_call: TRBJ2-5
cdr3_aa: CASSPRKTSGQETQYF
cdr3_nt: TGTGCCAGCAGCCCAAGAAAGACTAGCGGCCAAGAGACCCAGTACTTC

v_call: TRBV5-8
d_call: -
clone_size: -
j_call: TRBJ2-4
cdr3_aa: CASSLKRLAKNIQYF
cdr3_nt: TGTGCCAGCAGCTTGAAGCGGCTAGCCAAAAACATTCAGTACTTC

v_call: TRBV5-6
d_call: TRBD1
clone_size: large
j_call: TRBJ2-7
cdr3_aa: CASSAQTGPEQYF
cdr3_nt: TGTGCCAGCAGCGCCCAGACAGGGCCCGAGCAGTACTTC

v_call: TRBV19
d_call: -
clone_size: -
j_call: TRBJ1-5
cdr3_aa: CASSIPRVDSNQPQHF
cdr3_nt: TGTGCCAGTAGTATCCCCCGGGTCGATAGCAATCAGCCCCAGCATTTT

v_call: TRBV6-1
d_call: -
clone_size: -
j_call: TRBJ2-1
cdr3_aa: CASSAPSGSYNEQFF
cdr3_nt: TGTGCCAGCAGTGCCCCCAGCGGTTCCTACAATGAGCAGTTCTTC

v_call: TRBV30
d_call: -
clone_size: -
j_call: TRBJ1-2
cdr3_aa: CAWSNRYGYTF
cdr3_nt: TGTGCCTGGAGTAACCGGTATGGCTACACCTTC

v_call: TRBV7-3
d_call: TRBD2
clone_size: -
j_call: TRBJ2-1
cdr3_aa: CASRQAGGVNEQFF
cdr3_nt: TGTGCCAGCAGGCAGGCGGGAGGGGTCAATGAGCAGTTCTTC

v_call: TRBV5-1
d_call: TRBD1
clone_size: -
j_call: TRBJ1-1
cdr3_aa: CASSRDSNTEAFF
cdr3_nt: TGCGCCAGCAGCCGGGACAGCAACACTGAAGCTTTCTTT

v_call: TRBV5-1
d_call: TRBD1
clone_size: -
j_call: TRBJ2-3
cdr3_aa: CASSEGQASSTDTQYF
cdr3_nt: TGCGCCAGCAGCGAGGGACAGGCCAGTTCCACAGATACGCAGTATTTT

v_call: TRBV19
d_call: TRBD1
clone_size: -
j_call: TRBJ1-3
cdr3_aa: CASSTGGNSGNTIYF
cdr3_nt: TGTGCCAGTAGCACAGGGGGAAACTCTGGAAACACCATATATTTT

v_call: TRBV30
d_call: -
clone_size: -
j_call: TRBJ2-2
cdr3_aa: CAWSVAGSPWLLFF
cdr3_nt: TGTGCCTGGAGTGTTGCCGGGTCCCCTTGGCTGCTGTTTTTT

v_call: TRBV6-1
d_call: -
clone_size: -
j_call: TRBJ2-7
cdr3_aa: CASSEAHRAYEQYF
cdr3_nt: TGTGCCAGCAGTGAAGCTCACAGGGCCTACGAGCAGTACTTC

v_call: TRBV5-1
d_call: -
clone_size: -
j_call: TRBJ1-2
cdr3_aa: CASSFLGTVAMGYTF
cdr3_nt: TGCGCCAGCAGCTTTTTAGGGACTGTAGCTATGGGCTACACCTTC

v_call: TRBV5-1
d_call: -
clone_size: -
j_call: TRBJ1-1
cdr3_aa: CASSPSGLQNTEAFF
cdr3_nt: TGCGCCAGCAGCCCCTCGGGACTCCAGAACACTGAAGCTTTCTTT